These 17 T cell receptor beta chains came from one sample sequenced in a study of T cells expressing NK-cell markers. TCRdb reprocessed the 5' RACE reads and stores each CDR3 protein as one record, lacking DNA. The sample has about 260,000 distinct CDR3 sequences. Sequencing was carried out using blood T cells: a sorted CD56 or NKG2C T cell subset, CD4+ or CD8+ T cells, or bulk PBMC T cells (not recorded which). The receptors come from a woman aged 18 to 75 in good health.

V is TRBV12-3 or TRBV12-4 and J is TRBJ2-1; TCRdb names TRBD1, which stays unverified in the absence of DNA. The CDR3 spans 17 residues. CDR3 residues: CASSPSGRGTADNEQFF.

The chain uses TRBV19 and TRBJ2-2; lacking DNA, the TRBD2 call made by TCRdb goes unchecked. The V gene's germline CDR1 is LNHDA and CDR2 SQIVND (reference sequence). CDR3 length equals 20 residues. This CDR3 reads CASSIRKRPLGAKNTGELFF.

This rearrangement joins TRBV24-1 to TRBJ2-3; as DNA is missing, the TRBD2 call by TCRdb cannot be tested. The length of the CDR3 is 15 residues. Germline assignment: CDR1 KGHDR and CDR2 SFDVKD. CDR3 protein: CATSDRALGGSAQYF.

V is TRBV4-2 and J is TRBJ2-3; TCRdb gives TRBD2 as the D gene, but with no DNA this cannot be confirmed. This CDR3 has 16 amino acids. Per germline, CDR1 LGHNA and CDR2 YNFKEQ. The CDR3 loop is CASSHAYGGARDTQYF.

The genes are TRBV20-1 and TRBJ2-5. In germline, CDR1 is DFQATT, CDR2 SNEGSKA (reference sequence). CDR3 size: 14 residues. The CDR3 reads CSAIEGWRQETQYF.

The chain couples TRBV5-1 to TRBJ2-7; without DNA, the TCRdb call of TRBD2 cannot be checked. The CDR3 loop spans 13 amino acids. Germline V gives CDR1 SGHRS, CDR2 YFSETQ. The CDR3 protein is CASSPLEAYEQYF.

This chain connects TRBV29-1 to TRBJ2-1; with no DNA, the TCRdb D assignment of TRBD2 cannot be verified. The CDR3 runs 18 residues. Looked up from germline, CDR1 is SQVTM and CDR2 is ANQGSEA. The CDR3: CSVRLRGSSILLGNEQFF.

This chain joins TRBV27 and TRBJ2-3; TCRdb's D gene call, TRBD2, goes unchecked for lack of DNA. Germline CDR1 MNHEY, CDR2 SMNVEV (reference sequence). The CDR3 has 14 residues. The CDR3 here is CASTALAGKDTQYF.

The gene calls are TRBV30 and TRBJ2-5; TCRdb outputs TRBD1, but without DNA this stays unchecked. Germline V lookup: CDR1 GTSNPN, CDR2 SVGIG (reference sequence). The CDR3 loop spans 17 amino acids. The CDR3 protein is CAWSVWSVAGVKETQYF.

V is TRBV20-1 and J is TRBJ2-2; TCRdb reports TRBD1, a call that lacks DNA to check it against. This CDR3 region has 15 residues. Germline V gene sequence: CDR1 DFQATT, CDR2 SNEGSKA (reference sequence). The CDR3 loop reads CSARRTGGTSGELFF.

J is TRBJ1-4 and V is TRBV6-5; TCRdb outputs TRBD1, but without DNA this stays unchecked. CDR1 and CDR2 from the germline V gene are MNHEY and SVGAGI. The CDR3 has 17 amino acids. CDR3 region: CASSYPLSGRNNEKLFF.

CDR3 protein: CSVGGRSSANTGELFF. This chain connects TRBV29-1 to TRBJ2-2; TCRdb's D call, TRBD1, is unchecked because there is no DNA. CDR1 is SQVTM, CDR2 ANQGSEA, per germline. The CDR3 is 16 residues long.

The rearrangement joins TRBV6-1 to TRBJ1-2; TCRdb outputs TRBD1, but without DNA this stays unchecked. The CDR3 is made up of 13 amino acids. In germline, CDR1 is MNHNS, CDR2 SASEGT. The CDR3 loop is CASSLTRQTGYTF.

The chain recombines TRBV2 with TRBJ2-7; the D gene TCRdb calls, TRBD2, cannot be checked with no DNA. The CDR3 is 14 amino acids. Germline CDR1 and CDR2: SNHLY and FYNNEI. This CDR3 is CASSDTSVSGEQYF.

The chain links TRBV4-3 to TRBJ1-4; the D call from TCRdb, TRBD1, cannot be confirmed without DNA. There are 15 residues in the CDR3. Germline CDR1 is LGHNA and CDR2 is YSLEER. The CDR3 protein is CASSQWRGSNEKLFF.

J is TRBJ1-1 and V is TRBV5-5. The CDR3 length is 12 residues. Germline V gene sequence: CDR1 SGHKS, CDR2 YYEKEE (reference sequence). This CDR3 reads CASSLPSAEAFF.

CDR3 region: CASSLLEISYNEQFF. The chain carries TRBV5-1 and TRBJ2-1. The CDR3 is 15 amino acids. Germline assignment: CDR1 SGHRS and CDR2 YFSETQ.